This passage covers 9 T cell receptor beta chains from one sample sequenced in a study of blood T cell repertoires in COVID-19. TCRdb's table, derived via immunoSEQ multiplex PCR, lists solely in-frame clones and lacks some. The sample shows approximately 75,000 clones, roughly 70% of them seen only once. The sequenced sample was peripheral blood. The receptors come from a human donor with acute or convalescent COVID-19. The donor label of this sample is uncertain.

J is TRBJ1-1 and V is TRBV4-3; TRBD1 is a possible D gene (6 bases). Germline CDR1 reads LGHNA; CDR2 reads YSLEER. CDR3 size: 15 residues. Trimming cost V 0 bases and J 3 bases, with 11 bases left between them. CDR3 in amino acids: CASSQERQAYTEAFF. The CDR3 DNA reads as TGCGCCAGCAGCCAAGAAAGACAGGCGTACACTGAAGCTTTCTTT.

This clone was seen a handful of times. The rearrangement uses TRBV6-2 or TRBV6-3 and TRBJ1-6; 10 nucleotides align to TRBD1. Trimming cost V 6 bases and J 0 bases; bases outside gene matches: 23. CDR1 and CDR2 from the germline V gene are MNHEY and SVGEGT. The CDR3 runs to 23 residues. The CDR3 bases are TGTGCCAGCAGCCCCAAACCTTCAGCCGCCGGGACAGGGGACCGCTCCTATAATTCACCCCTCCACTTT. Translation gives CASSPKPSAAGTGDRSYNSPLHF.

This clone turned up a few times. The V and J genes are TRBV19 and TRBJ2-1; 7 bases fit TRBD2. Trimming removed 7 bases from V and 9 bases from J; junction bases left unmatched: 6. The CDR3 runs to 12 residues. From germline, CDR1 is LNHDA and CDR2 SQIVND (reference sequence). The chain's CDR3 is CASNLRGSEQFF. The CDR3 region has the DNA TGTGCCAGTAACCTACGCGGGAGTGAGCAGTTCTTC.

The V and J genes are TRBV19 and TRBJ2-7; 10 nucleotides agree with TRBD1. The germline V gene has CDR1 LNHDA and CDR2 SQIVND (reference sequence). Germline trimming cut 10 bases from V and 3 bases from J; bases unmatched to any gene: 9. The CDR3 runs 14 residues. Written as DNA, the CDR3 is TGTGCCACTATAAGGGACAGGGGATACTACGAGCAGTACGTC. Translated: CATIRDRGYYEQYV.

The chain joins TRBV5-4 to TRBJ1-6, with 9 bases matching TRBD1. This CDR3 contains 14 residues. Trimming cost V 3 bases and J 10 bases; bases outside gene matches: 5. Germline CDR1 and CDR2: SGHNT and YYREEE (reference sequence). The CDR3 bases are TGTGCCAGCAGCTGGGACAGGGTTAAGTCACCCCTCCACTTT. This codes for CASSWDRVKSPLHF.

This clone was observed a few times. The rearrangement joins TRBV5-5 to TRBJ1-2; no firm D call. CDR3 size: 13 residues. Trimming took 2 bases from V and 2 from J, leaving 7 bases between them. From germline, CDR1 is SGHKS and CDR2 YYEKEE (reference sequence). Here the CDR3 reads CASSFRGNYGYTF. The CDR3 region has the DNA TGTGCCAGCAGCTTTCGCGGAAACTATGGCTACACCTTC.

This clone was observed a single time. The gene calls are TRBV6-6 and TRBJ1-5; tentative D call: TRBD1 (6 bases). Germline lookup yields CDR1 MNHNY and CDR2 SVGAGI (reference sequence). With 5 bases removed from V and 1 base from J, the gap between germline ends came to 12 bases. CDR3 length: 15 amino acids. The CDR3 sequence: CASSTTGSSNQPQHF. In DNA, the CDR3 is TGTGCCAGCAGTACCACAGGGAGCAGCAATCAGCCCCAGCATTTT.

The chain links TRBV28 to TRBJ1-2; 7 nucleotides line up with TRBD1. This CDR3 spans 12 amino acids. From germline, CDR1 is MDHEN and CDR2 SYDVKM. Trimming cost V 7 bases and J 7 bases; bases outside gene matches: 6. The CDR3 is CASTRGGRGYTF. The CDR3 DNA sequence: TGTGCCAGCACCCGAGGGGGCCGTGGCTACACCTTC.

The V call is TRBV28, the J call TRBJ1-2; D remains unclear. Germline loops: CDR1 MDHEN, CDR2 SYDVKM. V gave up 3 bases and J gave up 7 bases, with 9 bases separating them. The CDR3 has 12 residues. DNA of the CDR3: TGTGCCAGCAGTTTGCGGCTGACTGGCTACACCTTC. It encodes CASSLRLTGYTF.